The present entry profiles one T cell receptor (beta chain) with its context. Its antigen is unidentified. Germline-derived CDR1 and CDR2 are ENHRY and SYGVKD. The CDR3 has 13 amino acids. V was clipped by 6 bases and J by 2 bases; unmatched bases: 2. cDNA synthesis used the whole RNA isolate, giving expressed TCRB sequences. Each sample of naive, central memory or regulatory T cells had, on average, approximately 4 million reads. This table comes from immunoSEQ multiplex PCR, and its TCRdb copy is limited to in-frame clones, with some not included. The repertoire holds about 250,000 clones, with roughly an eighth as singletons. This specimen belongs to a study of beta chain features in type 1 diabetes. Broader study findings: There was a possibility that cDNA sequencing over-represented cells with high TCR expression. TCRB CDR3s from Type 1 diabetes patients were moderately but significantly shorter in all four CD4+ subsets. Junctions at VDJ sites from type 1 diabetes patients had fewer insertions and more deletions.

The TCR was taken from a woman between 40 and 50 years old in good health. The sequenced material came from naive CD4+ T cells from blood. The rearrangement links TRBV10-3 to TRBJ2-5; 8 positions agree with TRBD1. In DNA form, the CDR3 reads TGTGCCATCAGGGGACAGGAACAAGAGACCCAGTACTTC. Encoded protein: CAIRGQEQETQYF.